The rows below give T cell receptor beta chains drawn from one sample of a study of blood T cells in healthy people across ages. TCRdb used MiXCR to reprocess the 5' RACE reads, holding one entry per CDR3 protein. Among around 990,000 distinct CDR3 sequences, more than 30% were seen once, and the ten largest hold 10% to 15%. Sequencing was done on a sample of blood. The receptors stem from a man between 18 and 29 years old in good health. Both conserved end residues are part of each CDR3. The order of the fields is V gene, clone size, CDR3 protein. A row's size may be missing; if present it is once, few, many or a size class.

v_gene: TRBV29-1
abundance: few
CDR3aa: CSVRDAGGYGYTF

v_gene: TRBV5-1
abundance: -
CDR3aa: CASSVGQITYNEQFF

v_gene: TRBV4-2
abundance: -
CDR3aa: CASSHHSTPGEAFF

v_gene: TRBV20-1
abundance: -
CDR3aa: CSVRAQGFNEQFF

v_gene: TRBV6-5
abundance: -
CDR3aa: CASSYSPTSRGMNTEAFF

v_gene: TRBV29-1
abundance: few
CDR3aa: CSVEAQYGYNEQFF

v_gene: TRBV18
abundance: -
CDR3aa: CASSPTTEIDPLNTEAFF

v_gene: TRBV3-1
abundance: -
CDR3aa: CASSYQRENYGYTF

v_gene: TRBV5-1
abundance: few
CDR3aa: CAHDSLGTGELFF

v_gene: TRBV4-1
abundance: -
CDR3aa: CASSQPWGLDYGYTF

v_gene: TRBV30
abundance: few
CDR3aa: CAWSPTKSPLHF

v_gene: TRBV18
abundance: few
CDR3aa: CASSPSAQTRADTQYF

v_gene: TRBV29-1
abundance: -
CDR3aa: CSVAEDQYGYTF

v_gene: TRBV29-1
abundance: -
CDR3aa: CSVGGLAGGHGSYNEQYF

v_gene: TRBV29-1
abundance: -
CDR3aa: CSVELARGGEQFF

v_gene: TRBV6-2/TRBV6-3
abundance: once
CDR3aa: CASTMPPNTEAFF